The next 21 T cell receptor beta chains were all read from a single sample in a study of blood T cell repertoires in COVID-19. Method: immunoSEQ multiplex PCR; TCRdb's copy keeps in-frame clones and lacks some. Of under 400,000 clones listed, roughly 90% were seen once; the top ten hold 3.9%. The sample was peripheral blood. The receptors stem from a woman aged 55-70 years with COVID-19, enrolled during active disease.

This clone occurred once. J is TRBJ2-7 and V is TRBV7-9; D is possibly TRBD1 (5 bases). V lost 5 bases and J 6 bases, leaving 29 bases between the germline ends. This CDR3 is built from 18 residues. Germline V gene lookup returns CDR1 SEHNR and CDR2 FQNEAQ (reference sequence). In DNA form, the CDR3 reads TGTGCCAGCAGCCGGCGGTCGGGTCCCCTCGAAGGGGCTCTCGAGCAGTACTTC. It is translated as CASSRRSGPLEGALEQYF.

The genes are TRBV28 and TRBJ1-5; unclear D gene. Germline V gene sequence: CDR1 MDHEN, CDR2 SYDVKM. The CDR3 length is 13 residues. V lost 5 bases and J lost 1, with 6 bases in between. The CDR3 bases are TGTGCCAGCAGTAGTCGGAGCAATCAGCCCCAGCATTTT. Residues: CASSSRSNQPQHF.

V and J are TRBV6-2 or TRBV6-3 and TRBJ2-2; 7 positions agree with TRBD1. V trimming: 6 bases; J trimming: 1 base; junction bases outside the gene matches: 5. The length of the CDR3 is 15 residues. Per germline, CDR1 MNHEY and CDR2 SVGEGT. DNA for the CDR3: TGTGCCAGCAGCTCCCGACAGGGGAACACCGGGGAGCTGTTTTTT. It is translated as CASSSRQGNTGELFF.

The CDR3 spells CASSMTVSYSPLHF. The CDR3 region has the DNA TGTGCCAGCAGCATGACAGTTTCTTATTCACCCCTCCACTTT. This chain uses TRBV14 with TRBJ1-6; D may be TRBD1 (5 bases). This CDR3 is 14 amino acids long. V was shortened by 5 bases and J by 8 bases, with 13 bases between the two germline ends. Germline V lookup: CDR1 SGHDN, CDR2 FVKESK.

The chain joins TRBV3-1 (or the pseudogene TRBV3-2) to TRBJ2-2, with TRBD2 as a possible D gene (6 bases). CDR3 length: 13 residues. Germline lookup yields CDR1 LGHDT and CDR2 YNNKEL (reference sequence). V was shortened by 8 bases and J by 4 bases, with 11 bases between the two germline ends. The CDR3 DNA reads TGTGCCAGCTCTTCGCGGGGCACCGGGGAGCTGTTTTTT. Protein sequence: CASSSRGTGELFF.

This clone was seen a few times. The rearrangement uses TRBV7-9 and TRBJ1-5, with 7 bases lining up with TRBD1. The CDR3 extends over 14 amino acids. J was trimmed by 7 bases and V by 0 bases; bases with no gene match: 3. The germline gives CDR1 SEHNR, CDR2 FQNEAQ (reference sequence). CDR3 nucleotide sequence: TGTGCCAGCAGCTTAGCCGAGGGGGCACAGCCCCAGCATTTT. Amino acid sequence: CASSLAEGAQPQHF.

The rearrangement joins TRBV15 to TRBJ2-7; D unclear. Germline V gene sequence: CDR1 LNHNV, CDR2 YYDKDF (reference sequence). The CDR3 length is 14 residues. V lost 0 bases and J 0 bases, leaving 6 bases between the germline ends. DNA of the CDR3: TGTGCCACCAGCAGAGAAGTACACTCCTACGAGCAGTACTTC. It is translated as CATSREVHSYEQYF.

In this sample, this clone turned up a few times. This chain links TRBV18 with TRBJ2-3, with D possibly TRBD2 on 6 matching bases. CDR3 size: 15 residues. Per the germline V gene, CDR1 is KGHSH and CDR2 is LQKENI. V lost 2 bases and J lost 6, with 15 bases in between. In nucleotides, the CDR3 is TGTGCCAGCTCACCATCGGGACTGACTCCGGATACGCAGTATTTT. It yields the protein CASSPSGLTPDTQYF.

The chain uses TRBV6-4 and TRBJ1-5, with a weak D call TRBD1 (6 bases). The V gene lost 4 bases and the J gene lost 11 bases, with 18 bases spanning the gap. The germline CDR1 and CDR2 sequences are MRHNA and SNTAGT. The CDR3 has 14 amino acids. CDR3 nucleotides: TGTGCCAGCAGTGCAACAGGGTCGGGAGGCACCCAGCATTTT. Translating gives CASSATGSGGTQHF.

The rearrangement links TRBV11-2 to TRBJ1-2, with TRBD1 matching over 8 bases. Germline assignment: CDR1 SGHAT and CDR2 FQNNGV. Unmatched junction bases numbered 2, after V lost 3 bases and J lost 2 bases. The length of the CDR3 is 14 residues. CDR3 sequence reads: CASSLDRANYGYTF. For the CDR3, the DNA is TGTGCCAGCAGCTTGGACAGGGCAAACTATGGCTACACCTTC.

This clone has just one count. The V gene is TRBV3-1 (or the pseudogene TRBV3-2), the J gene TRBJ1-2; 10 bases are a match to TRBD1. Germline V gene sequence: CDR1 LGHDT, CDR2 YNNKEL (reference sequence). CDR3 length: 16 residues. The V segment lost 2 bases and the J segment 1 base; nucleotides outside the gene matches: 4. CDR3 in amino acids: CASSQWGQGINYGYTF. DNA of the CDR3: TGTGCCAGCAGCCAATGGGGACAGGGGATTAACTATGGCTACACCTTC.

This clone came up a few times. Written as DNA, the CDR3 is TGTGCCAGCAGCTTGGCGCGCAGGGGGCGATTGGGCACTGAAGCTTTCTTT. Its protein is CASSLARRGRLGTEAFF. The V and J genes are TRBV5-6 and TRBJ1-1; 8 bases match TRBD1. CDR1 is SGHDT and CDR2 is YYEEEE in the germline V gene. The length of the CDR3 is 17 residues. Trimming took 0 bases from V and 4 from J; bases not matched to a gene: 11.

The sample holds one count of this clone. The rearrangement links TRBV29-1 to TRBJ2-1, with TRBD2 identical over 11 bases. Germline V gives CDR1 SQVTM, CDR2 ANQGSEA. The CDR3 length is 17 residues. After removal of 0 bases from V and 6 bases from J, the junction contained 10 bases not matched to a gene. Here the CDR3 DNA reads TGCAGCGTTGAAGATGGAGGGACTAGCGGCCGGAGCAATGAGCAGTTCTTC. Translation gives CSVEDGGTSGRSNEQFF.

CDR3 amino acids: CASSEARPSGGVTGELFF. For the CDR3, the DNA is TGTGCCAGCAGTGAAGCGCGGCCTAGCGGGGGGGTCACCGGGGAGCTGTTTTTT. V is TRBV2 and J is TRBJ2-2; 12 nucleotides match TRBD2. CDR1 and CDR2 (germline): SNHLY, FYNNEI. This CDR3 has 18 amino acids. The V gene end was trimmed by 0 bases and the J gene end by 4 bases; junction bases not matched to a gene: 6. The full variable domain, completed using reference TRBV2 and TRBJ2-2, is EPEVTQTPSHQVTQMGQEVILRCVPISNHLYFYWYRQILGQKVEFLVSFYNNEISEKSEIFDDQFSVERPDGSNFTLKIRSTKLEDSAMYFCASSEARPSGGVTGELFFGEGSRLTVL.

This chain connects TRBV5-4 to TRBJ1-4; D may be TRBD1 (6 bases). Between the trimmed V and J ends, which lost 2 bases and 4 bases, there was a span of 9 bases. The germline CDR1 and CDR2 sequences are SGHNT and YYREEE (reference sequence). The CDR3 has 14 amino acids. DNA of the CDR3: TGTGCCAGCAGCTTCGGACAGAGTAATGAAAAACTGTTTTTT. It translates to CASSFGQSNEKLFF. Full variable domain (rest looked up from reference TRBV5-4 and TRBJ1-4): ETGVTQSPTHLIKTRGQQVTLRCSSQSGHNTVSWYQQALGQGPQFIFQYYREEENGRGNFPPRFSGLQFPNYSSELNVNALELDDSALYLCASSFGQSNEKLFFGSGTQLSVL.

V and J are TRBV4-1 and TRBJ1-5; maybe TRBD1 (6 bases). CDR1 is MGHRA, CDR2 YSYEKL, per germline. The CDR3 covers 15 residues. Trimming took 4 bases from V and 5 from J, leaving 15 bases between them. The CDR3 bases are TGCGCCAGCAGCCTTCAAGGGGGGGGCGATCAGCCCCAGCATTTT. Residues: CASSLQGGGDQPQHF.

The chain recombines TRBV30 with TRBJ2-1; 12 nucleotides line up with TRBD1. This CDR3 has 15 residues. Germline V gene lookup returns CDR1 GTSNPN and CDR2 SVGIG (reference sequence). Trimming removed 3 bases from V and 10 bases from J; junction bases left unmatched: 10. The CDR3 sequence is CAWSHGTGGPGEQFF. The CDR3 DNA reads TGTGCCTGGAGCCACGGGACAGGGGGCCCGGGGGAGCAGTTCTTC.

This chain uses TRBV28 with TRBJ1-4; D unresolved. This CDR3 is built from 11 residues. Per the germline V gene, CDR1 is MDHEN and CDR2 is SYDVKM. Between the trimmed V and J ends, which lost 6 bases and 8 bases, there was a span of 7 bases. The CDR3 DNA follows: TGTGCCAGCAGGAATAGAGAAAAACTGTTTTTT. Its translation: CASRNREKLFF.

This clone was seen more than once but under ten times. J is TRBJ1-1 and V is TRBV29-1, with 10 nucleotides matching TRBD1. CDR3 length equals 13 residues. Germline CDR1 is SQVTM and CDR2 is ANQGSEA. Losses at the gene ends were 7 bases for V and 0 bases for J; bases not matched to a gene: 2. CDR3 coding DNA: TGCAGCGGGGGACAGGGGCTGAACACTGAAGCTTTCTTT. It encodes CSGGQGLNTEAFF.

In this sample, this clone turned up a few times. The genes are TRBV30 and TRBJ1-5; D gene ambiguous. Trimming removed 3 bases at V and 6 bases at J, with 18 bases between. From germline, CDR1 is GTSNPN and CDR2 SVGIG (reference sequence). The CDR3 totals 15 residues. DNA for the CDR3: TGTGCCTGGAGCCAAGGACTCTATGAAGGTCAGCCCCAGCATTTT. Encoded protein: CAWSQGLYEGQPQHF.

V gene TRBV10-3 combines with J gene TRBJ1-6; D is perhaps TRBD1 (5 bases). The CDR3 covers 15 residues. CDR1 is ENHRY and CDR2 is SYGVKD in the germline V gene. Trimming pared 3 bases from V and 8 bases from J, leaving 14 bases between. CDR3 DNA sequence: TGTGCCATCAGTGAAAGACAGCACCCCGATTCACCCCTCCACTTT. Protein: CAISERQHPDSPLHF.